These 30 T cell receptor beta chains share one sample of origin, sequenced in a study of OX40 agonist ivuxolimab in advanced cancers. Sequencing was performed with immunoSEQ multiplex PCR; in TCRdb, only in-frame clones are kept and a portion is missing. The table has over 75,000 clones, approximately 90% seen once. Sequencing used CD4+ or CD8+ T cells sorted from blood, obtained in a trial of the OX40 agonist ivuxolimab. These receptors were taken from an adult with an advanced solid tumor such as melanoma, head and neck, liver or kidney cancer.

This chain connects TRBV10-3 to TRBJ2-7; no clear D gene. Germline lookup yields CDR1 ENHRY and CDR2 SYGVKD. The CDR3 has 11 amino acids. The V end was cut by 6 bases, the J end by 3 bases, with 6 bases between. For the CDR3, the DNA is TGTGCCATCAGGCAAAACTACGAGCAGTACTTC. Translated: CAIRQNYEQYF.

This chain uses TRBV6-5 with TRBJ2-7; the match to TRBD2 covers 12 bases. Germline assignment: CDR1 MNHEY and CDR2 SVGAGI. V was clipped by 6 bases and J by 6 bases; unmatched bases: 6. This CDR3 contains 14 residues. The CDR3 reads CASSRLAGVSEQYF. DNA for the CDR3: TGTGCCAGCAGCCGACTAGCGGGAGTCTCCGAGCAGTACTTC.

This clone was seen a single time. This CDR3 is CASSTVGGNTIYF. The CDR3, as DNA: TGTGCCAGTAGTACAGTAGGTGGAAACACCATATATTTT. The J gene is TRBJ1-3, the V gene TRBV19; D is ambiguous. The CDR3 has 13 amino acids. The V end was cut by 4 bases, the J end by 3 bases, with 7 bases between. Germline V gives CDR1 LNHDA, CDR2 SQIVND (reference sequence).

The V call is TRBV19, the J call TRBJ2-7; the D gene is possibly TRBD1 (6 bases). With 4 bases removed from V and 2 bases from J, the gap between germline ends came to 18 bases. The germline CDR1 and CDR2 sequences are LNHDA and SQIVND (reference sequence). CDR3 length: 16 amino acids. The CDR3 region has the DNA TGTGCCAGTAGTAACCCTCCCGGGACAACTACCTACGAGCAGTACTTC. It specifies CASSNPPGTTTYEQYF.

V gene TRBV18 combines with J gene TRBJ2-7, with TRBD2 as a possible D gene (6 bases). The CDR3 has 14 amino acids. V lost 3 bases, J lost 4 bases, and 13 bases lay in between. Germline CDR1 reads KGHSH; CDR2 reads LQKENI. The CDR3 sequence: CASSPISGEYEQYF. CDR3 DNA: TGTGCCAGCTCACCTATTAGCGGCGAATACGAGCAGTACTTC. The whole variable domain, remainder taken from reference TRBV18 and TRBJ2-7, is NAGVMQNPRHLVRRRGQEARLRCSPMKGHSHVYWYRQLPEEGLKFMVYLQKENIIDESGMPKERFSAEFPKEGPSILRIQQVVRGDSAAYFCASSPISGEYEQYFGPGTRLTVT.

The chain employs TRBV10-2 and TRBJ2-5; D is ambiguous. V lost 8 bases to trimming and J lost 1 base, with 11 bases between them. Germline V gives CDR1 WSHSY, CDR2 SAAADI. The CDR3 contains 13 residues. The CDR3 DNA follows: TGCGCCAGCGGGCCCAGCTCCCAAGAGACCCAGTACTTC. This translates into CASGPSSQETQYF.

This rearrangement joins TRBV7-2 to TRBJ2-1; 9 bases agree with TRBD2. This CDR3 comprises 15 residues. Germline V gene sequence: CDR1 SGHTA, CDR2 FQGNSA. V shed 1 base and J 7 bases; nucleotides not matched to a gene: 5. In nucleotides, the CDR3 is TGTGCCAGCAGCTTAGTCCAAGCGGGAGGTAATGAGCAGTTCTTC. It yields the protein CASSLVQAGGNEQFF. The entire variable domain, with the rest obtained from reference TRBV7-2 and TRBJ2-1, is as follows: GAGVSQSPSNKVTEKGKDVELRCDPISGHTALYWYRQSLGQGLEFLIYFQGNSAPDKSGLPSDRFSAERTGGSVSTLTIQRTQQEDSAVYLCASSLVQAGGNEQFFGPGTRLTVL.

V and J are TRBV19 and TRBJ2-1; 13 nucleotides match TRBD2. With V trimmed by 4 bases and J by 3 bases, 9 bases remained unmatched. The CDR3 consists of 18 residues. Germline CDR1 reads LNHDA; CDR2 reads SQIVND (reference sequence). The CDR3 is CASSKLAGGASDYNEQFF. CDR3 DNA: TGTGCCAGTAGTAAACTAGCGGGAGGGGCAAGTGACTACAATGAGCAGTTCTTC.

J is TRBJ2-5 and V is TRBV7-9; 7 nucleotides line up with TRBD2. Losses at the gene ends were 5 bases for V and 2 bases for J; bases not matched to a gene: 8. The CDR3 totals 15 residues. CDR1 and CDR2 (germline): SEHNR, FQNEAQ (reference sequence). The CDR3 nucleotides are TGTGCCAGCAGCAGCGGGACCGAGGGGCAAGAGACCCAGTACTTC. Translating gives CASSSGTEGQETQYF.

This chain joins TRBV7-3 and TRBJ2-5, with 7 bases identical to TRBD1. This CDR3 region has 14 residues. Germline values: CDR1 SGHTA, CDR2 FQGTGA. V trimming: 1 base; J trimming: 6 bases; junction bases outside the gene matches: 5. CDR3 DNA sequence: TGTGCCAGCAGCTTAAACAGGGGCGGACAGACCCAGTACTTC. Its translation is CASSLNRGGQTQYF.

The genes are TRBV19 and TRBJ2-2; 12 bases match TRBD2. Per the germline V gene, CDR1 is LNHDA and CDR2 is SQIVND (reference sequence). V shed 2 bases and J 6 bases; nucleotides not matched to a gene: 4. CDR3 length equals 16 residues. The CDR3 nucleotides are TGTGCCAGTAGTATAAAGACTAGCGGGAGTCCCGGGGAGCTGTTTTTT. It yields the protein CASSIKTSGSPGELFF.

This chain joins TRBV30 and TRBJ2-7; D may be TRBD2 (6 bases). From germline, CDR1 is GTSNPN and CDR2 SVGIG (reference sequence). This CDR3 spans 14 amino acids. V was clipped by 5 bases and J by 0 bases, with 14 bases between them. The CDR3, as DNA: TGTGCCTGGTCAACGGGACTGCCCTCCTACGAGCAGTACTTC. It is translated as CAWSTGLPSYEQYF.

The chain couples TRBV7-3 to TRBJ2-1, with 8 bases aligning to TRBD2. After removal of 2 bases from V and 2 bases from J, the junction contained 2 bases not matched to a gene. Germline CDR1 is SGHTA and CDR2 is FQGTGA. This CDR3 has 15 amino acids. The DNA of the CDR3 is TGTGCCAGCAGCTTATCGGGAGGGACCTACAATGAGCAGTTCTTC. Translation gives CASSLSGGTYNEQFF. Drawing the rest from reference TRBV7-3 and TRBJ2-1, the complete variable domain is GAGVSQTPSNKVTEKGKYVELRCDPISGHTALYWYRQSLGQGPEFLIYFQGTGAADDSGLPNDRFFAVRPEGSVSTLKIQRTERGDSAVYLCASSLSGGTYNEQFFGPGTRLTVL.

This chain uses TRBV11-2 with TRBJ2-7, with a possible D match to TRBD1 (6 bases). The CDR3 contains 16 residues. With 1 base removed from V and 6 bases from J, the gap between germline ends came to 19 bases. Germline assignment: CDR1 SGHAT and CDR2 FQNNGV. CDR3 nucleotides: TGTGCCAGCAGCTTAGGTTGGACACCCACCAGGGGCGAGCAGTACTTC. Its translation is CASSLGWTPTRGEQYF.

The CDR3 protein is CASSQRADRGQGGYTF. The CDR3 coding sequence is TGTGCCAGCAGCCAGCGGGCAGACCGGGGGCAGGGAGGCTACACCTTC. This rearrangement joins TRBV7-6 to TRBJ1-2, with D perhaps matching TRBD1 (6 bases). V gave up 5 bases and J gave up 8 bases, with 24 bases separating them. The CDR3 length is 16 residues. The germline V gene has CDR1 SGHVS and CDR2 FNYEAQ.

V usage is TRBV21-1 and J usage is TRBJ2-6; the D segment call TRBD2 is taken from the table without a DNA check. TRBV21-1 is labeled a pseudogene. CDR3 size: 17 residues. The CDR3 protein is CASSKGGGGSGANVLTF. In nucleotides, the CDR3 is TGTGCCAGCAGCAAAGGGGGAGGAGGCTCTGGGGCCAACGTCCTGACTTTC.

The chain is built from TRBV15 and TRBJ2-2; perhaps TRBD2 as D (6 bases). V lost 0 bases and J lost 5, with 7 bases in between. Germline loops: CDR1 LNHNV, CDR2 YYDKDF (reference sequence). This CDR3 is 14 amino acids long. The CDR3 region has the DNA TGTGCCACCAGCAGAGATCGGGGGACCGGGGAGCTGTTTTTT. Its protein is CATSRDRGTGELFF.

The V gene is TRBV18, the J gene TRBJ2-1, with TRBD2 matching 8 bases. The V segment lost 3 bases and the J segment 6 bases; nucleotides outside the gene matches: 10. The CDR3 has 16 residues. In germline, CDR1 is KGHSH, CDR2 LQKENI. CDR3 sequence reads: CASSPSGAGVLNEQFF. CDR3 in DNA: TGTGCCAGCTCACCCTCAGGAGCGGGAGTGCTCAATGAGCAGTTCTTC.

V and J are TRBV4-1 and TRBJ2-1; 10 nucleotides align to TRBD2. V gave up 1 base and J gave up 4 bases; unmatched junction bases: 7. CDR1 and CDR2 (germline): MGHRA, YSYEKL. This CDR3 region has 17 residues. This CDR3 reads CASSQAALAGVYNEQFF. The CDR3 DNA reads TGCGCCAGCAGCCAAGCCGCGCTAGCGGGAGTGTACAATGAGCAGTTCTTC.

The gene calls are TRBV7-8 and TRBJ2-2; D unclear. Germline assignment: CDR1 SGHVS and CDR2 FQNEAQ. The CDR3 has 14 residues. Trimming removed 2 bases at V and 1 base at J, with 5 bases between. This CDR3 reads CASSLLGNTGELFF. For the CDR3, the DNA is TGTGCCAGCAGCTTATTGGGGAACACCGGGGAGCTGTTTTTT.

This clone was recorded only once. This chain links TRBV5-1 with TRBJ2-3, with TRBD2 identical over 8 bases. CDR3 size: 15 residues. CDR1 is SGHRS and CDR2 is YFSETQ in the germline V gene. V trimming: 4 bases; J trimming: 1 base; junction bases outside the gene matches: 5. The CDR3 spells CASSIAGLGTDTQYF. The CDR3 DNA sequence: TGCGCCAGCAGCATAGCGGGACTGGGCACAGATACGCAGTATTTT.

This clone was seen a handful of times. The chain links TRBV20-1 to TRBJ2-7; either TRBD1 or TRBD2 may supply D (5 bases each). CDR1 is DFQATT, CDR2 SNEGSKA, per germline (reference sequence). V lost 6 bases, J lost 7 bases, and 13 bases lay in between. The CDR3 totals 11 residues. CDR3 sequence (DNA): TGCAGTGCCCGGGACGTGGGGGAGCAGTACTTC. Protein sequence: CSARDVGEQYF.

The rearrangement links TRBV6-5 to TRBJ2-7; D ambiguous. Germline loops: CDR1 MNHEY, CDR2 SVGAGI. The CDR3 length is 13 residues. With 5 bases removed from V and 6 bases from J, the gap between germline ends came to 14 bases. As DNA, the CDR3 is TGTGCCAGCAGTCGGACGGTGACCGCCGAGCAGTACTTC. This codes for CASSRTVTAEQYF.

This chain connects TRBV30 to TRBJ1-2; the D gene is possibly TRBD1 (5 bases). The germline CDR1 and CDR2 sequences are GTSNPN and SVGIG (reference sequence). The CDR3 sequence is 13 residues long. Trimming cost V 4 bases and J 4 bases, with 13 bases left between them. CDR3 residues: CAWNLDRTYGYTF. The CDR3 nucleotides are TGTGCCTGGAACCTAGACAGAACCTATGGCTACACCTTC.

The CDR3 DNA follows: TGTGCCAGCACCCGGGACACATCATTCACAGATACGCAGTATTTT. This codes for CASTRDTSFTDTQYF. The V and J genes are TRBV18 and TRBJ2-3, with D perhaps TRBD1 (6 bases). Germline values: CDR1 KGHSH, CDR2 LQKENI. There are 15 residues in the CDR3. The V end lost 8 bases, the J end lost 2 bases, and 17 bases lay between the germline ends.

The chain carries TRBV7-8 and TRBJ1-5; D not resolved. Germline V lookup: CDR1 SGHVS, CDR2 FQNEAQ. Trimming removed 2 bases from V and 3 bases from J, with 14 bases in between. This CDR3 contains 16 residues. CDR3 in amino acids: CASSLRAGLDNQPQHF. The CDR3 region has the DNA TGTGCCAGCAGCTTAAGGGCAGGACTTGACAATCAGCCCCAGCATTTT. Combining the CDR3 with reference TRBV7-8 and TRBJ1-5 gives the whole variable domain GAGVSQSPRYKVAKRGQDVALRCDPISGHVSLFWYQQALGQGPEFLTYFQNEAQLDKSGLPSDRFFAERPEGSVSTLKIQRTQQEDSAVYLCASSLRAGLDNQPQHFGDGTRLSIL.

About this clone itself: Different DNA sequences within this sample yield the same CDR3. The chain is built from TRBV18 and TRBJ1-1; D may be TRBD1 (5 bases). This CDR3 spans 13 amino acids. Germline loops: CDR1 KGHSH, CDR2 LQKENI. The germline V and J ends were trimmed by 6 bases and 1 base, with 9 bases remaining between them. The CDR3 is CASSLGQNTEAFF. The CDR3, as DNA: TGTGCCAGCTCCTTGGGGCAGAACACTGAAGCTTTCTTT. Together with reference TRBV18 and TRBJ1-1, the CDR3 gives the full variable domain: NAGVMQNPRHLVRRRGQEARLRCSPMKGHSHVYWYRQLPEEGLKFMVYLQKENIIDESGMPKERFSAEFPKEGPSILRIQQVVRGDSAAYFCASSLGQNTEAFFGQGTRLTVV.

CDR3 DNA: TGCAGCGCCGAAAAGTTGGGGCAAATGTTTTTT. This encodes CSAEKLGQMFF. The J gene is TRBJ1-4, the V gene TRBV29-1, with D perhaps TRBD1 (5 bases). V lost 7 bases and J 15 bases, leaving 18 bases between the germline ends. The CDR3 has 11 residues. Germline V CDR1 and CDR2: SQVTM, ANQGSEA.

The V call is TRBV7-2, the J call TRBJ2-7, with 9 bases identical to TRBD2. Germline V gene data show CDR1 as SGHTA and CDR2 as FQGNSA. There are 15 residues in the CDR3. Trimming cost V 4 bases and J 7 bases; bases outside gene matches: 11. In DNA form, the CDR3 reads TGTGCCAGCAGCTCGCCGACTAGCGGACTTATGGAGCAGTACTTC. Residues: CASSSPTSGLMEQYF.

The V gene is TRBV5-8, the J gene TRBJ2-3, with D possibly matching TRBD2 (5 bases). Trimming removed 0 bases from V and 5 bases from J, with 16 bases in between. Germline V CDR1 and CDR2: SGHTS, YDEGEE. The CDR3 is 16 residues long. The CDR3 region is CASSLAYLGGGDTQYF. CDR3 DNA: TGTGCCAGCAGCTTGGCCTATCTGGGCGGAGGAGATACGCAGTATTTT.